This entry concerns a single T cell receptor beta chain. Seattle enrolled patients during active infection and tracked them longitudinally. This sample was taken from a study of blood T cell repertoires in COVID-19. Looking at the study overall: Samples representing acute and convalescent COVID-19 were sourced from the United States, Italy and Spain. In each case, the material was cDNA or gDNA derived from T cells, B-cell-depleted T cells, or PBMCs.

Germline trimming cut 0 bases from V and 8 bases from J; bases unmatched to any gene: 8. Germline-derived CDR1 and CDR2 are SGDLS and YYNGEE. The CDR3 has 16 residues. Original handling: Nucleated cell counts were estimated from reference gene primer amplification. The repertoire was sequenced with immunoSEQ multiplex PCR; TCRdb's copy has only in-frame clones and lacks some. V, J and clone size are those of that table, while D and trimming were read from the DNA. The profile covers roughly 160,000 clones, with 70% to 90% appearing a single time and approximately 7% taken by the ten largest. Input material: peripheral blood. This chain uses TRBV9 with TRBJ1-4; TRBD1 matches 9 bases. The TCR was taken from a man aged 80 or over with COVID-19, enrolled during active disease. Here the CDR3 reads CASSVATGGPWEKLFF. CDR3 nucleotide sequence: TGTGCCAGCAGCGTAGCCACAGGGGGCCCTTGGGAAAAACTGTTTTTT.